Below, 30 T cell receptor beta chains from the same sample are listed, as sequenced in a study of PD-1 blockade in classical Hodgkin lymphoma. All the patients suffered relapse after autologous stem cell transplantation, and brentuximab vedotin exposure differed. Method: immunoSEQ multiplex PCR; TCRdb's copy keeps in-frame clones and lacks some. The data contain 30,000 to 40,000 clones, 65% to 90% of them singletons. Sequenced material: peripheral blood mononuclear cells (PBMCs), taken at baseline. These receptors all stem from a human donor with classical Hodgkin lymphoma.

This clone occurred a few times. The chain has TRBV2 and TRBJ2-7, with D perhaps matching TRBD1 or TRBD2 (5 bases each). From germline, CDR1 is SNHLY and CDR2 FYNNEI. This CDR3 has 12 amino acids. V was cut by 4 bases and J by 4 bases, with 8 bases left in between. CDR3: CASSGGGYEQYF. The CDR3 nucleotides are TGTGCCAGCAGTGGGGGCGGGTACGAGCAGTACTTC.

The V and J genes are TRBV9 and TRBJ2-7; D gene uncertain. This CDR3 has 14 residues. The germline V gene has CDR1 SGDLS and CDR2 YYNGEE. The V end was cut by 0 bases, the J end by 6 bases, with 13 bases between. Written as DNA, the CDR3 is TGTGCCAGCAGCGTAGATTTAGGAATGGGCGAGCAGTACTTC. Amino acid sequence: CASSVDLGMGEQYF.

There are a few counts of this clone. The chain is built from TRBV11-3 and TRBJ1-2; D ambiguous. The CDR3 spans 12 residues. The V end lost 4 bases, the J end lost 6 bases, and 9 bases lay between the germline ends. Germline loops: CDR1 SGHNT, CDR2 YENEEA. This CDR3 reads CASSSRRDGYTF. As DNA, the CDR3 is TGTGCCAGCAGCTCCCGGAGGGATGGCTACACCTTC. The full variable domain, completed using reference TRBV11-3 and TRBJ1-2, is EAGVVQSPRYKIIEKKQPVAFWCNPISGHNTLYWYLQNLGQGPELLIRYENEEAVDDSQLPKDRFSAERLKGVDSTLKIQPAELGDSAVYLCASSSRRDGYTFGSGTRLTVV.

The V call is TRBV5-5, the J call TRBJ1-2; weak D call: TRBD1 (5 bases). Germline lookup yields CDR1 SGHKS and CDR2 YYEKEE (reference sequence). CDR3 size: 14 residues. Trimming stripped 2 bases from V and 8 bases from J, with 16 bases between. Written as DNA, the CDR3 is TGTGCCAGCAGCTTCCAGGGCCTCTCAGGCGGCTACACCTTC. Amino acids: CASSFQGLSGGYTF.

This chain's CDR3 is CASRTRQAGIVTGELFF. DNA of the CDR3: TGTGCCAGCAGAACCCGACAGGCGGGGATTGTCACCGGGGAGCTGTTTTTT. This rearrangement joins TRBV7-2 to TRBJ2-2, with D perhaps given as TRBD1 or TRBD2 (6 bases each). Germline V CDR1 and CDR2: SGHTA, FQGNSA. V lost 6 bases and J lost 4, with 21 bases in between. The CDR3 totals 17 residues.

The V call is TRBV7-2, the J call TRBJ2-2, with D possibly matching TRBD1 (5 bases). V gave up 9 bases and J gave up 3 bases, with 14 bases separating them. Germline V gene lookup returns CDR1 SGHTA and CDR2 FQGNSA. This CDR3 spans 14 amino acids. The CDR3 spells CARGGARYTGELFF. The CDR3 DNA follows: TGTGCCAGGGGTGGGGCTCGATACACCGGGGAGCTGTTTTTT.

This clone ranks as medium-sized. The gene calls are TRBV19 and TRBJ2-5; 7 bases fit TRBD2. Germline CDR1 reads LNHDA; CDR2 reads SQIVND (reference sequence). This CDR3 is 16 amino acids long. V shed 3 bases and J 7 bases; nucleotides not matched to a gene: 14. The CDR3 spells CASSMNRGVGDGTQYF. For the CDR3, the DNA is TGTGCCAGTAGTATGAACCGGGGGGTAGGAGATGGGACCCAGTACTTC.

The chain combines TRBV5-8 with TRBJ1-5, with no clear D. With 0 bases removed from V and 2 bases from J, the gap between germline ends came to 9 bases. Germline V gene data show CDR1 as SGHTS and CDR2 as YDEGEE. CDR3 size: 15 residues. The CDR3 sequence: CASSLVTEGNQPQHF. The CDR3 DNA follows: TGTGCCAGCAGCTTGGTTACTGAGGGCAATCAGCCCCAGCATTTT. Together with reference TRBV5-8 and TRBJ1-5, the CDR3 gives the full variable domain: EAGVTQSPTHLIKTRGQQATLRCSPISGHTSVYWYQQALGLGLQFLLWYDEGEERNRGNFPPRFSGRQFPNYSSELNVNALELEDSALYLCASSLVTEGNQPQHFGDGTRLSIL.

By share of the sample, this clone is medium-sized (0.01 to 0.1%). The CDR3: CASSGWDNEQFF. The CDR3, as DNA: TGTGCCAGCAGCGGGTGGGACAATGAGCAGTTCTTC. This chain links TRBV11-2 with TRBJ2-1; D call uncertain. Germline lookup yields CDR1 SGHAT and CDR2 FQNNGV. Trimming cost V 5 bases and J 5 bases, with 7 bases left between them. The CDR3 has 12 residues.

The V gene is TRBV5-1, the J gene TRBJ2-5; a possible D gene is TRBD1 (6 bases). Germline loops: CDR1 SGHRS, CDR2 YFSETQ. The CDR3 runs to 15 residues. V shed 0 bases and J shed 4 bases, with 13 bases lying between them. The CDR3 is CASSLVGTGPETQYF. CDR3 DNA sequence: TGCGCCAGCAGCTTGGTGGGTACAGGGCCAGAGACCCAGTACTTC.

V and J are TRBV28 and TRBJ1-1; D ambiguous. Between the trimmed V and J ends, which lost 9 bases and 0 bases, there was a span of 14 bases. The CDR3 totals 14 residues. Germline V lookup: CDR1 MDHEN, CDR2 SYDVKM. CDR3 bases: TGTGCCAGTCTCTCAGGTTCCGTGAACACTGAAGCTTTCTTT. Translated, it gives CASLSGSVNTEAFF.

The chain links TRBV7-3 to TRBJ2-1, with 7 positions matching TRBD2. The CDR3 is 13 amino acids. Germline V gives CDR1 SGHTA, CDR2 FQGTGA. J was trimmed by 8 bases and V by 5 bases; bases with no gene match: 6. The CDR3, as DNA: TGTGCCAGCAGCCCCGGGGGGAAGCATGAGCAGTTCTTC. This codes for CASSPGGKHEQFF.

In DNA form, the CDR3 reads TGTGCCAGCAGCCGTCAGTCGGAGGGGGGGACTGAAGCTTTCTTT. Protein product: CASSRQSEGGTEAFF. The chain is built from TRBV4-2 and TRBJ1-1; possible D gene TRBD1, 6 bases. The CDR3 covers 15 residues. Germline V gene sequence: CDR1 LGHNA, CDR2 YNFKEQ. The V and J ends lost 4 bases and 5 bases respectively, with 17 bases between them.

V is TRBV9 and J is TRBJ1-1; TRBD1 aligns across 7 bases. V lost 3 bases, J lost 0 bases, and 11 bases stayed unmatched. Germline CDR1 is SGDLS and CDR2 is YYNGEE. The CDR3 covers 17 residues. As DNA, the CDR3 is TGTGCCAGCAGCGGGGTAGACAGGGTCCGCATGAACACTGAAGCTTTCTTT. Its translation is CASSGVDRVRMNTEAFF.

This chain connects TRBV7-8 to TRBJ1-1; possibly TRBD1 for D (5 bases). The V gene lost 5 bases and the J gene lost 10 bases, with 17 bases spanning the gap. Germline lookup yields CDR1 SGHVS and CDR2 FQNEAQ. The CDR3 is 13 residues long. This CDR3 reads CASSGDEARGAFF. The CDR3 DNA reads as TGTGCCAGCAGCGGGGACGAGGCTCGGGGAGCTTTCTTT. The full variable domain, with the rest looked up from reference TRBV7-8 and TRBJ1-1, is GAGVSQSPRYKVAKRGQDVALRCDPISGHVSLFWYQQALGQGPEFLTYFQNEAQLDKSGLPSDRFFAERPEGSVSTLKIQRTQQEDSAVYLCASSGDEARGAFFGQGTRLTVV.

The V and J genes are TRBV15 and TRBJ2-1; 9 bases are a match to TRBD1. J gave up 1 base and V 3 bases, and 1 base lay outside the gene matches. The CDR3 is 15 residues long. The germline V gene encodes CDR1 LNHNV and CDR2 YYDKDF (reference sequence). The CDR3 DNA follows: TGTGCCACCAGCAGGGACAGGGGTTCCTACAATGAGCAGTTCTTC. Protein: CATSRDRGSYNEQFF.

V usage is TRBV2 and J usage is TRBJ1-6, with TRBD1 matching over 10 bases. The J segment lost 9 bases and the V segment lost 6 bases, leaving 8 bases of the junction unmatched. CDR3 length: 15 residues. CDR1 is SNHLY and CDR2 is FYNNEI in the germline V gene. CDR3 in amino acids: CASSDVGQGGSPLHF. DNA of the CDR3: TGTGCCAGCAGCGACGTCGGACAGGGGGGTTCACCCCTCCACTTT.

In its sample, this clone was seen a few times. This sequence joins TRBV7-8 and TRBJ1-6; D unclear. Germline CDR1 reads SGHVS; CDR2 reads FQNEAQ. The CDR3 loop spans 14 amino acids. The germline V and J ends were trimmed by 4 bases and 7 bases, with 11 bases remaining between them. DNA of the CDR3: TGTGCCAGCAGCTCCTCGCGGTTGAATTCACCCCTCCACTTT. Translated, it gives CASSSSRLNSPLHF.

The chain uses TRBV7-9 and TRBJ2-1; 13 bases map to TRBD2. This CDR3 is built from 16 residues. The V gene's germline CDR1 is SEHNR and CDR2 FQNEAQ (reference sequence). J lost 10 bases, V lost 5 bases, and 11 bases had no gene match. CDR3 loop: CASSLVRTSGGLEQFF. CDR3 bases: TGTGCCAGCAGCCTGGTAAGGACTAGCGGGGGATTAGAGCAGTTCTTC.

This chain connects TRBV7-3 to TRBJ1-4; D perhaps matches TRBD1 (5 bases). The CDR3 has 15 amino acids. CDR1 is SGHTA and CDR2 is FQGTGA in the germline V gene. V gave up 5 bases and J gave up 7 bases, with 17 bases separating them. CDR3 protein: CASSATGSLGEKLFF. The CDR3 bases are TGTGCCAGCAGCGCTACAGGTTCCCTTGGTGAAAAACTGTTTTTT.

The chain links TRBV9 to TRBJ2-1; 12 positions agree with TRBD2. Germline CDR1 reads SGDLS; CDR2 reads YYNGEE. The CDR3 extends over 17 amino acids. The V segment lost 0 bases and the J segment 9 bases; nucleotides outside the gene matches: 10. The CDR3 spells CASSVVGLAGQLGEQFF. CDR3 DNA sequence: TGTGCCAGCAGCGTAGTAGGACTAGCGGGGCAGTTAGGTGAGCAGTTCTTC.

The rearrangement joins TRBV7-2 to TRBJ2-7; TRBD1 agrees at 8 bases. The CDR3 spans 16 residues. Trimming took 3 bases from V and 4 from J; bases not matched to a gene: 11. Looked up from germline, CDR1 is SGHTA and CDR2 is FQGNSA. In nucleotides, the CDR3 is TGTGCCAGCAGCTTCAAAACAGGGGGAAGGGTGTACGAGCAGTACTTC. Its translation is CASSFKTGGRVYEQYF.

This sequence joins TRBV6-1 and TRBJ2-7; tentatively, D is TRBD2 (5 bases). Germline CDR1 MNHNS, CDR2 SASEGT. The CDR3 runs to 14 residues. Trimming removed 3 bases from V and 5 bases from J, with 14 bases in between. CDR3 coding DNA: TGTGCCAGCAGTGATAGTTGGACTCTAAACGAGCAGTACTTC. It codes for CASSDSWTLNEQYF.

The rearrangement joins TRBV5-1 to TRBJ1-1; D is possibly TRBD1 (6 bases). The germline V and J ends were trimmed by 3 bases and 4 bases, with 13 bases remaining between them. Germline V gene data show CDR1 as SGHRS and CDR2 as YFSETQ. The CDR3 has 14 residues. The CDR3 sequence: CASSWTAGGTEAFF. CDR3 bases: TGCGCCAGCAGCTGGACAGCGGGCGGCACTGAAGCTTTCTTT.

The CDR3 here is CASSGGASTDTQYF. CDR3 nucleotide sequence: TGCGCCAGCAGCGGGGGGGCGTCCACAGATACGCAGTATTTT. V is TRBV5-1 and J is TRBJ2-3, with D possibly TRBD2 on 7 matching bases. CDR3 size: 14 residues. V was trimmed by 4 bases and J by 2 bases, leaving 11 bases between them. Germline V gene data show CDR1 as SGHRS and CDR2 as YFSETQ.

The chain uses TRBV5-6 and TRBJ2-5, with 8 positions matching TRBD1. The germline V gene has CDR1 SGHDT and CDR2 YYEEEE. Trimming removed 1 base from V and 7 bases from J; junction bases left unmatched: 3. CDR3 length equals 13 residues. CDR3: CASSLLQGGTQYF. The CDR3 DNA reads TGTGCCAGCAGCTTGCTACAGGGGGGGACCCAGTACTTC.

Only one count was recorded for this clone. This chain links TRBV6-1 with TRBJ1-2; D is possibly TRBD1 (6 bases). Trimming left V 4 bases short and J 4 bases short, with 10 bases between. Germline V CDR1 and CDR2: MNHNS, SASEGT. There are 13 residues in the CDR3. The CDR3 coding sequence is TGTGCCAGCAGTGGTGCGGACAGCTATGGCTACACCTTC. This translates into CASSGADSYGYTF.

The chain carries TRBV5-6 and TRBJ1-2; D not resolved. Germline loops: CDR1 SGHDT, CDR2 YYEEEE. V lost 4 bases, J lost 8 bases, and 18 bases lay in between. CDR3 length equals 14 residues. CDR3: CASSLRPGRGGYTF. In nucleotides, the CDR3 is TGTGCCAGCAGCCTCCGCCCCGGCCGAGGCGGCTACACCTTC.

The CDR3 nucleotides are TGTGCCAGCAGCTTTAGCCCCGTACAGGGAAGGGGCAATGAGCAGTTCTTC. Translating gives CASSFSPVQGRGNEQFF. The V gene is TRBV5-4, the J gene TRBJ2-1; D is possibly TRBD1 (6 bases). The CDR3 runs 17 residues. Germline CDR1 reads SGHNT; CDR2 reads YYREEE (reference sequence). V shed 2 bases and J shed 6 bases, with 21 bases lying between them.

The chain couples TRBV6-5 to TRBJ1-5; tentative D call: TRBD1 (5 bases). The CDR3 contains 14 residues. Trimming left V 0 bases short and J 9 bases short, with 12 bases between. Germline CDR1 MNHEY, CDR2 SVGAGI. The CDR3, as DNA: TGTGCCAGCAGTTACTCGAGGGGAAGTGGGCCCCAGCATTTT. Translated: CASSYSRGSGPQHF.